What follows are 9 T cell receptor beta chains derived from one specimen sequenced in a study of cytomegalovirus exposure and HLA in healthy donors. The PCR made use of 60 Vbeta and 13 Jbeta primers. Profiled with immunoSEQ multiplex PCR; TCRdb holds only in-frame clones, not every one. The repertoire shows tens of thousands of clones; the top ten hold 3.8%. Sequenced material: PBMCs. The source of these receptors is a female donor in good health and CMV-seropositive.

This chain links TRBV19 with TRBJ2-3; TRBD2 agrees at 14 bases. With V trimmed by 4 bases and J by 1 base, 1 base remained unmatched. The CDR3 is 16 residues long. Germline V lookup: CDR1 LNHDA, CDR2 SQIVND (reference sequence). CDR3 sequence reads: CASSKTSGGGTDTQYF. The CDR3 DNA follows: TGTGCCAGTAGTAAGACTAGCGGGGGGGGCACAGATACGCAGTATTTT. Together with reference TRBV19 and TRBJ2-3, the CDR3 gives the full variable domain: DGGITQSPKYLFRKEGQNVTLSCEQNLNHDAMYWYRQDPGQGLRLIYYSQIVNDFQKGDIAEGYSVSREKKESFPLTVTSAQKNPTAFYLCASSKTSGGGTDTQYFGPGTRLTVL.

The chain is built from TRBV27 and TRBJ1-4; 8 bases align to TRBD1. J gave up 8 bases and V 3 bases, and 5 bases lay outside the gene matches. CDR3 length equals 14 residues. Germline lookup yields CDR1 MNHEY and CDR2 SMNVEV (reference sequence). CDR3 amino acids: CASSFDRGREKLFF. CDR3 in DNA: TGTGCCAGCAGTTTCGACAGGGGAAGAGAAAAACTGTTTTTT.

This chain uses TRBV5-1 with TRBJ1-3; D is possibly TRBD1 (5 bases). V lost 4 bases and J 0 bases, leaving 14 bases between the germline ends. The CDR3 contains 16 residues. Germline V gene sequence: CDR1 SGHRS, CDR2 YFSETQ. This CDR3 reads CASSPEGRNSGNTIYF. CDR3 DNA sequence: TGCGCCAGCAGCCCGGAGGGACGTAACTCTGGAAACACCATATATTTT.

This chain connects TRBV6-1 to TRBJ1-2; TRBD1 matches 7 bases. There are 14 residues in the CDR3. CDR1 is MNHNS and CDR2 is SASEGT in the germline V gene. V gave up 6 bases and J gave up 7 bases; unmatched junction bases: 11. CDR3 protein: CASRRTGDLSGYTF. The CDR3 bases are TGTGCCAGCAGGAGGACAGGAGACCTTTCTGGCTACACCTTC.

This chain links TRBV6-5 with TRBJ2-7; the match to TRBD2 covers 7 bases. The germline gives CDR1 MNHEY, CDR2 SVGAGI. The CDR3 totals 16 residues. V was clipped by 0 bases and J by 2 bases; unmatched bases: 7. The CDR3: CASSYSAASGTYEQYF. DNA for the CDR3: TGTGCCAGCAGTTACTCTGCGGCTAGCGGAACCTACGAGCAGTACTTC.

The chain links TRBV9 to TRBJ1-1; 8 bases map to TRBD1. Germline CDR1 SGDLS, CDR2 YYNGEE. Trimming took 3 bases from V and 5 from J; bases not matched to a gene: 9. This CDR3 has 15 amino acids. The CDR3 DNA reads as TGTGCCAGCAGCGGAAGGACAGGGAGGGATACTGAAGCTTTCTTT. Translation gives CASSGRTGRDTEAFF.

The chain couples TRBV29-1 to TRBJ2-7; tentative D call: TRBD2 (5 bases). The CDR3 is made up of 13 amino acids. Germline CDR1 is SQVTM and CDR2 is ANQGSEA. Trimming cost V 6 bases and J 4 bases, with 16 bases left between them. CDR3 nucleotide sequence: TGCAGCGTCTCTCCTCGGGGTGGGTACGAGCAGTACTTC. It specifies CSVSPRGGYEQYF.

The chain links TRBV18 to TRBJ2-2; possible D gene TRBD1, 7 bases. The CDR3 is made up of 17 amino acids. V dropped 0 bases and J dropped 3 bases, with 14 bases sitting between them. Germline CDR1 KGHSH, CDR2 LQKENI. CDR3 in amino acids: CASSPPGGQSHTGELFF. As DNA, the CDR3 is TGTGCCAGCTCACCACCGGGGGGACAGAGTCACACCGGGGAGCTGTTTTTT. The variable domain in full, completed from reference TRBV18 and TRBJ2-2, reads NAGVMQNPRHLVRRRGQEARLRCSPMKGHSHVYWYRQLPEEGLKFMVYLQKENIIDESGMPKERFSAEFPKEGPSILRIQQVVRGDSAAYFCASSPPGGQSHTGELFFGEGSRLTVL.

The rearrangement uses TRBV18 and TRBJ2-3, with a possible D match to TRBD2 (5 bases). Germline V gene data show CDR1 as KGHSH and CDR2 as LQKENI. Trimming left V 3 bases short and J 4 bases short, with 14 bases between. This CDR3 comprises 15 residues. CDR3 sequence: CASSPLTAGADTQYF. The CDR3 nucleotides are TGTGCCAGCTCACCCTTGACGGCGGGTGCAGATACGCAGTATTTT. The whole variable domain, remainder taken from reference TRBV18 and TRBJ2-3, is NAGVMQNPRHLVRRRGQEARLRCSPMKGHSHVYWYRQLPEEGLKFMVYLQKENIIDESGMPKERFSAEFPKEGPSILRIQQVVRGDSAAYFCASSPLTAGADTQYFGPGTRLTVL.